This passage covers 7 T cell receptor beta chains from one sample sequenced in a study of Graves' ophthalmopathy and Graves' hyperthyroidism. The TCR beta CDR3 regions underwent amplification from RNA transcripts. HTBI primers primed a first-round RT-PCR, and a second-round multiplex PCR followed. TCRdb re-analysed the multiplex PCR reads in MiXCR, keeping a single row per CDR3 protein. The table records around 1.1 million distinct CDR3 sequences, less than 45% of them present only once. Sample: peripheral blood or thyroid tissue (not recorded which). The receptors derive from an adult man with Graves' hyperthyroidism.

The chain joins TRBV29-1 to TRBJ2-6; unclear D gene. The CDR3 is 12 amino acids. Trimming pared 8 bases from V and 0 bases from J, leaving 5 bases between. Germline CDR1 is SQVTM and CDR2 is ANQGSEA. The CDR3 loop is CSFGSGANVLTF. The CDR3 DNA reads as TGCAGCTTCGGCTCTGGGGCCAACGTCCTGACTTTC.

The chain uses TRBV2 and TRBJ1-4; weak D call: TRBD1 (5 bases). The V gene lost 3 bases and the J gene lost 7 bases, with 15 bases spanning the gap. Germline V lookup: CDR1 SNHLY, CDR2 FYNNEI. This CDR3 has 15 amino acids. The CDR3 sequence is CASSELGTGGEKLFF. The CDR3 coding sequence is TGTGCCAGCAGTGAGCTAGGGACTGGGGGTGAAAAACTGTTTTTT.

This clonotype has at least ten counts. The CDR3 loop reads CASSPDPPSPYEQYF. The CDR3 DNA reads as TGTGCCAGCAGTCCCGACCCTCCTAGTCCCTACGAGCAGTACTTC. The genes are TRBV6-6 and TRBJ2-7; no firm D call. The CDR3 contains 15 residues. Germline CDR1 is MNHNY and CDR2 is SVGAGI (reference sequence). Deletions cut 5 bases from V and 2 bases from J, with 16 bases between.

In its sample, this clonotype was seen a few times. The chain recombines TRBV12-5 with TRBJ1-5; 7 positions agree with TRBD1. After removal of 3 bases from V and 2 bases from J, the junction contained 10 bases not matched to a gene. This CDR3 spans 17 amino acids. Per germline, CDR1 LGHNT and CDR2 FRNRAP. The DNA of the CDR3 is TGTGCTAGTGGTTTCATACCGACAGGGTTGGGCAATCAGCCCCAGCATTTT. Its translation: CASGFIPTGLGNQPQHF.

This clonotype is a singleton in its sample. This chain joins TRBV25-1 and TRBJ2-1; tentative D call: TRBD1 (6 bases). CDR3 length: 13 residues. V shed 2 bases and J shed 10 bases, with 12 bases lying between them. Germline-derived CDR1 and CDR2 are MGHDK and SYGVNS. The CDR3 DNA follows: TGTGCCAGCAGTGAAACCCCAGGACAGGAGCAGTTCTTC. The encoded protein is CASSETPGQEQFF.

The rearrangement links TRBV7-9 to TRBJ2-7, with a possible D match to TRBD1 (5 bases). This CDR3 is built from 15 residues. V was trimmed by 5 bases and J by 2 bases, leaving 16 bases between them. Per germline, CDR1 SEHNR and CDR2 FQNEAQ (reference sequence). The CDR3 is CASSAHGALTYEQYF. CDR3 in DNA: TGTGCCAGCAGCGCCCATGGGGCCCTGACCTACGAGCAGTACTTC.

This clonotype was found many times. This chain connects TRBV2 to TRBJ1-5; D may be TRBD1 (6 bases). CDR1 and CDR2 from the germline V gene are SNHLY and FYNNEI. The CDR3 runs to 15 residues. Between the trimmed V and J ends, which lost 6 bases and 0 bases, there was a span of 12 bases. DNA of the CDR3: TGTGCCAGCAGCCCCGGGACAACTAGCAATCAGCCCCAGCATTTT. Translating it yields CASSPGTTSNQPQHF.